Listed below are T cell receptor beta chains from one sample, sequenced in a study of blood T cell repertoires in COVID-19. Profiling relied on immunoSEQ multiplex PCR, and the TCRdb table lists in-frame clones only, not all of them. The sample records some 66,000 clones, about 91% being singletons. Sequenced: peripheral blood. Receptor source: a human donor in a cohort sampled during active COVID-19. Both conserved end residues are part of each CDR3. Fields, in order: J gene, D gene, V gene, CDR3 length, clone size, CDR3 DNA, CDR3 protein. The D gene is left open where the match is weak. Only part of the rows carry a size: once, few, many, or a class if the clone is expanded.

j_call: TRBJ1-2
d_call: -
v_call: TRBV6-6
cdr3_length: 14
clone_size: -
cdr3_nt: TGTGCCACCTGCCCGGCAGGGCGTAACTATGGCTACACCTTC
cdr3_aa: CATCPAGRNYGYTF

j_call: TRBJ2-7
d_call: -
v_call: TRBV28
cdr3_length: 11
clone_size: -
cdr3_nt: TGTGCCAGCCAGGACAGATACGAGCAGTACTTC
cdr3_aa: CASQDRYEQYF

j_call: TRBJ1-2
d_call: -
v_call: TRBV5-1
cdr3_length: 13
clone_size: -
cdr3_nt: TGCGCCAGCAGCTCCACGTCAGGTACCGGCTACACCTTC
cdr3_aa: CASSSTSGTGYTF

j_call: TRBJ1-2
d_call: TRBD1
v_call: TRBV7-2
cdr3_length: 15
clone_size: -
cdr3_nt: TGTGCCAGCAGCGAACAGCCGGACAGGGGGGATGGCTACACCTTC
cdr3_aa: CASSEQPDRGDGYTF

j_call: TRBJ2-3
d_call: TRBD2
v_call: TRBV19
cdr3_length: 17
clone_size: -
cdr3_nt: TGTGCCAGTAGGACCGGGACTAGCGGGGGGGCCTCAGATACGCAGTATTTT
cdr3_aa: CASRTGTSGGASDTQYF

j_call: TRBJ1-1
d_call: TRBD1
v_call: TRBV20-1
cdr3_length: 15
clone_size: few
cdr3_nt: TGCAGTGCTAGTCTTTCGGGACAGGGAGAGACTGAAGCTTTCTTT
cdr3_aa: CSASLSGQGETEAFF

j_call: TRBJ2-3
d_call: TRBD2
v_call: TRBV7-3
cdr3_length: 14
clone_size: -
cdr3_nt: TGTGCCAGCAGCCTCGGGGGGGCTACAGATACGCAGTATTTT
cdr3_aa: CASSLGGATDTQYF

j_call: TRBJ2-1
d_call: TRBD2
v_call: TRBV19
cdr3_length: 15
clone_size: -
cdr3_nt: TGTGCCAGTAGTATTGGGGGACTAGCGGGGGGTGAGCAGTTCTTC
cdr3_aa: CASSIGGLAGGEQFF

j_call: TRBJ2-3
d_call: TRBD2
v_call: TRBV9
cdr3_length: 15
clone_size: -
cdr3_nt: TGTGCCAGCAGCCCTACTAGCGTCAACACAGATACGCAGTATTTT
cdr3_aa: CASSPTSVNTDTQYF

j_call: TRBJ2-3
d_call: TRBD2
v_call: TRBV7-9
cdr3_length: 17
clone_size: -
cdr3_nt: TGTGCCAGCAGCTCCTCCGGGGGTAGCGGGCTATACGATACGCAGTATTTT
cdr3_aa: CASSSSGGSGLYDTQYF

j_call: TRBJ2-3
d_call: TRBD2
v_call: TRBV10-3
cdr3_length: 15
clone_size: -
cdr3_nt: TGTGCCATCAGGATCAGCGGGGGGGAGGCAGATACGCAGTATTTT
cdr3_aa: CAIRISGGEADTQYF

j_call: TRBJ2-2
d_call: -
v_call: TRBV3-1/TRBV3-2
cdr3_length: 17
clone_size: -
cdr3_nt: TGTGCCAGCGCCCTAGCTGGGGGCGTAAAATGGACCGGGGAGCTGTTTTTT
cdr3_aa: CASALAGGVKWTGELFF

j_call: TRBJ2-2
d_call: -
v_call: TRBV5-1
cdr3_length: 14
clone_size: -
cdr3_nt: TGCGCCAGCAGTGGGCAGGGCAACACCGGGGAGCTGTTTTTT
cdr3_aa: CASSGQGNTGELFF

j_call: TRBJ2-1
d_call: TRBD2
v_call: TRBV18
cdr3_length: 16
clone_size: -
cdr3_nt: TGTGCCAGCTCACCGGCTACCAGCGGGGACTACAATGAGCAGTTCTTC
cdr3_aa: CASSPATSGDYNEQFF

j_call: TRBJ2-2
d_call: -
v_call: TRBV3-1/TRBV3-2
cdr3_length: 14
clone_size: -
cdr3_nt: TGTGCCAGCAGCCAAGAACCAGGCGCCGGGGAGCTGTTTTTT
cdr3_aa: CASSQEPGAGELFF

j_call: TRBJ1-1
d_call: -
v_call: TRBV7-2
cdr3_length: 14
clone_size: -
cdr3_nt: TGTGCCAGCAGCTTAGGCAGGGGTGCCACTGAAGCTTTCTTT
cdr3_aa: CASSLGRGATEAFF

j_call: TRBJ2-7
d_call: -
v_call: TRBV3-1/TRBV3-2
cdr3_length: 13
clone_size: -
cdr3_nt: TGTGCCAGCAGCCAAGGAGGGGGCTACGAGCAGTACTTC
cdr3_aa: CASSQGGGYEQYF

j_call: TRBJ2-3
d_call: TRBD2
v_call: TRBV6-8
cdr3_length: 17
clone_size: -
cdr3_nt: TGTGCCAGCACCCCAGGATCTATCGGGGGGTTCACAGATACGCAGTATTTT
cdr3_aa: CASTPGSIGGFTDTQYF

j_call: TRBJ1-2
d_call: -
v_call: TRBV6-2/TRBV6-3
cdr3_length: 12
clone_size: -
cdr3_nt: TGTGCCAGCAGTTACTCGAGAGGTGGCTACACCTTC
cdr3_aa: CASSYSRGGYTF

j_call: TRBJ2-3
d_call: TRBD2
v_call: TRBV20-1
cdr3_length: 15
clone_size: -
cdr3_nt: TGCAGTGCTAGTCGTAGCGGGGGGGCCACAGATACGCAGTATTTT
cdr3_aa: CSASRSGGATDTQYF

j_call: TRBJ1-1
d_call: -
v_call: TRBV29-1
cdr3_length: 12
clone_size: -
cdr3_nt: TGCAGCGTTGCGGCGGTAAACACTGAAGCTTTCTTT
cdr3_aa: CSVAAVNTEAFF

j_call: TRBJ2-6
d_call: TRBD1
v_call: TRBV27
cdr3_length: 18
clone_size: -
cdr3_nt: TGTGCCAGCAGTTCTAGGGCGGCAGGGGGCGCTGGGGCCAACGTCCTGACTTTC
cdr3_aa: CASSSRAAGGAGANVLTF

j_call: TRBJ2-3
d_call: TRBD2
v_call: TRBV4-1
cdr3_length: 20
clone_size: -
cdr3_nt: TGCGCCAGCAGCCAAGGAGCCGTACTAGCGGGGGGGTTCAGCACAGATACGCAGTATTTT
cdr3_aa: CASSQGAVLAGGFSTDTQYF

j_call: TRBJ2-5
d_call: TRBD2
v_call: TRBV7-2
cdr3_length: 15
clone_size: -
cdr3_nt: TGTGCCAGCAGCCCCGCGATGGCGGGGGGTGAGACCCAGTACTTC
cdr3_aa: CASSPAMAGGETQYF

j_call: TRBJ2-7
d_call: -
v_call: TRBV6-5
cdr3_length: 15
clone_size: -
cdr3_nt: TGTGCCAGCCGGGGATACAGCTCCTTAAATTACGAGCAGTACTTC
cdr3_aa: CASRGYSSLNYEQYF

j_call: TRBJ1-2
d_call: TRBD1
v_call: TRBV7-2
cdr3_length: 13
clone_size: -
cdr3_nt: TGTGCCAGCGCGGGACAGGCCTATGGTGGCTACACCTTC
cdr3_aa: CASAGQAYGGYTF

j_call: TRBJ2-7
d_call: TRBD1
v_call: TRBV7-9
cdr3_length: 14
clone_size: few
cdr3_nt: TGTGCCAGCAGCTTAGGGGACAGGGGCCACGAGCAGTACTTC
cdr3_aa: CASSLGDRGHEQYF

j_call: TRBJ1-1
d_call: TRBD1
v_call: TRBV18
cdr3_length: 18
clone_size: -
cdr3_nt: TGTGCCAGCTCACTCCTAATGCAGGGGGCCACCAAAAACACTGAAGCTTTCTTT
cdr3_aa: CASSLLMQGATKNTEAFF

j_call: TRBJ2-7
d_call: TRBD1
v_call: TRBV6-5
cdr3_length: 13
clone_size: -
cdr3_nt: TGTGCCAGCACCGGGACAGAACCCTACGAGCAGTACTTC
cdr3_aa: CASTGTEPYEQYF

j_call: TRBJ1-5
d_call: TRBD1
v_call: TRBV7-9
cdr3_length: 14
clone_size: -
cdr3_nt: TGTGCCACAGGAGGGGACAGTTCTAATCAGCCCCAGCATTTT
cdr3_aa: CATGGDSSNQPQHF

j_call: TRBJ2-2
d_call: TRBD1
v_call: TRBV6-5
cdr3_length: 14
clone_size: -
cdr3_nt: TGTGCCAGCAGGACAGGGTACGACACCGGGGAGCTGTTTTTT
cdr3_aa: CASRTGYDTGELFF

j_call: TRBJ2-1
d_call: TRBD2
v_call: TRBV7-9
cdr3_length: 19
clone_size: -
cdr3_nt: TGTGCCAGCAGCCCCAACGCCCACGGGACTAGCGGGAGGCGATTGGAGCAGTTCTTC
cdr3_aa: CASSPNAHGTSGRRLEQFF

j_call: TRBJ2-7
d_call: TRBD1
v_call: TRBV24-1
cdr3_length: 16
clone_size: -
cdr3_nt: TGTGCCACCAGTGATACCGGGACAGGGGTATTCGACGAGCAGTACTTC
cdr3_aa: CATSDTGTGVFDEQYF

j_call: TRBJ1-1
d_call: -
v_call: TRBV30
cdr3_length: 11
clone_size: -
cdr3_nt: TGTGCGACTAGACGTGGGGCTGAAGCTTTCTTT
cdr3_aa: CATRRGAEAFF

j_call: TRBJ1-6
d_call: -
v_call: TRBV7-7
cdr3_length: 15
clone_size: -
cdr3_nt: TGTGCTAGCAGGTATGACAGGAGACAGAATTCACCCCTCCACTTT
cdr3_aa: CASRYDRRQNSPLHF

j_call: TRBJ1-3
d_call: -
v_call: TRBV20-1
cdr3_length: 11
clone_size: -
cdr3_nt: TGCAGTGCTAGGCGGGGAAACACCATATATTTT
cdr3_aa: CSARRGNTIYF

j_call: TRBJ2-7
d_call: TRBD1
v_call: TRBV30
cdr3_length: 14
clone_size: -
cdr3_nt: TGTGCCTGGAGTAGGGGGACAGCGACTTACGAGCAGTACTTC
cdr3_aa: CAWSRGTATYEQYF

j_call: TRBJ2-7
d_call: -
v_call: TRBV7-2
cdr3_length: 15
clone_size: -
cdr3_nt: TGTGCCAGCAGCGCCCAGGGGGGATCCTTCTACGAGCAGTACTTC
cdr3_aa: CASSAQGGSFYEQYF

j_call: TRBJ2-3
d_call: -
v_call: TRBV10-1
cdr3_length: 16
clone_size: once
cdr3_nt: TGCGCCAGCAGTGACCGGGCGGGCGGTCACACAGATACGCAGTATTTT
cdr3_aa: CASSDRAGGHTDTQYF

j_call: TRBJ2-7
d_call: TRBD1
v_call: TRBV6-2/TRBV6-3
cdr3_length: 18
clone_size: -
cdr3_nt: TGTGCCAGCAGTTACTCCTCGACTGGACAGGGGATCGCCTACGAGCAGTACTTC
cdr3_aa: CASSYSSTGQGIAYEQYF

j_call: TRBJ2-7
d_call: -
v_call: TRBV7-2
cdr3_length: 15
clone_size: once
cdr3_nt: TGTGCCAGCAGCTTAGGGCCAGCGGACTCCTACGAGCAGTACTTC
cdr3_aa: CASSLGPADSYEQYF

j_call: TRBJ1-1
d_call: TRBD1
v_call: TRBV2
cdr3_length: 16
clone_size: -
cdr3_nt: TGTGCCAGCAGAGCACCGGGACAGCAAATTAACACTGAAGCTTTCTTT
cdr3_aa: CASRAPGQQINTEAFF

j_call: TRBJ1-4
d_call: TRBD1
v_call: TRBV5-3
cdr3_length: 17
clone_size: -
cdr3_nt: TGTGCCAGAAGCTTACACCTACAGGGGGCCTTTTCTGAAAAACTGTTTTTT
cdr3_aa: CARSLHLQGAFSEKLFF

j_call: TRBJ1-1
d_call: -
v_call: TRBV30
cdr3_length: 12
clone_size: -
cdr3_nt: TGTGCCTGGAGCCCCCTTAGCTTTGGAGCTTTCTTT
cdr3_aa: CAWSPLSFGAFF

j_call: TRBJ2-7
d_call: TRBD1
v_call: TRBV6-5
cdr3_length: 14
clone_size: -
cdr3_nt: TGTGCCAGCACCTTACAGGGGGCTCGGGGCGAGCAGTACTTC
cdr3_aa: CASTLQGARGEQYF

j_call: TRBJ2-3
d_call: TRBD2
v_call: TRBV5-4
cdr3_length: 16
clone_size: -
cdr3_nt: TGTGCCAGCAGCTTGCTCCTAGCGGGGGGCACAGATACGCAGTATTTT
cdr3_aa: CASSLLLAGGTDTQYF

j_call: TRBJ1-5
d_call: TRBD1
v_call: TRBV6-1
cdr3_length: 13
clone_size: -
cdr3_nt: TGTGCCAGCAGTGAGACAGGGAACCAGCCCCAGCATTTT
cdr3_aa: CASSETGNQPQHF

j_call: TRBJ1-3
d_call: -
v_call: TRBV18
cdr3_length: 13
clone_size: -
cdr3_nt: TGTGCCAGCTCACAGGGAGGCTTGTACACCATATATTTT
cdr3_aa: CASSQGGLYTIYF

j_call: TRBJ1-6
d_call: -
v_call: TRBV27
cdr3_length: 17
clone_size: -
cdr3_nt: TGTGCCAGCAGTACCGAGGTCGGGAGCTCCTATAATTCACCCCTCCACTTT
cdr3_aa: CASSTEVGSSYNSPLHF